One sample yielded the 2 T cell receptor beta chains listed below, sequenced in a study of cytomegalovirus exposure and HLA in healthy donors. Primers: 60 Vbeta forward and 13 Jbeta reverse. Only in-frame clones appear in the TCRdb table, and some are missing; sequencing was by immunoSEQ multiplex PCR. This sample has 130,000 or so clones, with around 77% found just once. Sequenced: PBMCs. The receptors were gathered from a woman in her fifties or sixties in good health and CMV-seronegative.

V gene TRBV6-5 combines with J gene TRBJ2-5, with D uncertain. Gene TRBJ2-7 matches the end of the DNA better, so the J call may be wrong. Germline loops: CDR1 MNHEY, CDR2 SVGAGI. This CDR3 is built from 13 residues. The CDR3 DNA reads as TGTGCCAGCAGTTACTCGCTAGTCGACGAGCAGTACTTC. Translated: CASSYSLVDEQYF.

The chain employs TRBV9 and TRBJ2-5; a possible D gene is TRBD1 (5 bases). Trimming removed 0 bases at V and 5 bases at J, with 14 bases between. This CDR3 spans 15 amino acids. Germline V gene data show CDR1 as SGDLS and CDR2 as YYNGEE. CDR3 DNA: TGTGCCAGCAGCGTAGAGGGAATAAAGGGGGAGACCCAGTACTTC. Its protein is CASSVEGIKGETQYF.